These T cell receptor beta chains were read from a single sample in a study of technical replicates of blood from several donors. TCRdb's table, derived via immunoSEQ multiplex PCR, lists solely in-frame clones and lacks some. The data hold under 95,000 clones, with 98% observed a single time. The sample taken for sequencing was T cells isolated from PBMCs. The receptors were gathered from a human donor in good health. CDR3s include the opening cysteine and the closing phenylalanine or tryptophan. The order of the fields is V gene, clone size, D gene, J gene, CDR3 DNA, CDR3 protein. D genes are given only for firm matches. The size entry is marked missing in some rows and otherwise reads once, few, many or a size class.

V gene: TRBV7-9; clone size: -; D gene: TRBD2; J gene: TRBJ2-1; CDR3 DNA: TGTGCCAGCAGCCCTTTTGGGGGGGTCTCCTACAATGAGCAGTTCTTC; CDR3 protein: CASSPFGGVSYNEQFF
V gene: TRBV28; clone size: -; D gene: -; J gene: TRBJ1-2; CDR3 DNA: TGTGCCGGCTCGCAGGGGACTGGCTACACCTTC; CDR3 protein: CAGSQGTGYTF
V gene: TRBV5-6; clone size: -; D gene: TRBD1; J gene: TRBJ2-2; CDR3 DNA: TGTGCCAGCAGCTGGGACGGGACAGGGAACACCGGGGAGCTGTTTTTT; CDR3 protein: CASSWDGTGNTGELFF
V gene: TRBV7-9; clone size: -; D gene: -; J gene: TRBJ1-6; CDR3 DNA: TGTGCCAGCAGCTTAGGCGACAGGATTTCACCCCTCCACTTT; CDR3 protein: CASSLGDRISPLHF
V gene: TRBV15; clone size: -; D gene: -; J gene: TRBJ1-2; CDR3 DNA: TGTGCCACCAGCAGAGATGGGCAGGAAAACTATGGCTACACCTTC; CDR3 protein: CATSRDGQENYGYTF
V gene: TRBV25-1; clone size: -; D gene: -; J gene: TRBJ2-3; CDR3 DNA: TGTGCCAGCAGTGAATCACTCGGCAGGTCCCCCACAGATACGCAGTATTTT; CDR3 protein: CASSESLGRSPTDTQYF
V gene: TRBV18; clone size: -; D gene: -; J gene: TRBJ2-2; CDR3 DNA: TGTGCCAGCTCCCCCAAAGAACAGGGTCGTAACACCGGGGAGCTGTTTTTT; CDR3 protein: CASSPKEQGRNTGELFF
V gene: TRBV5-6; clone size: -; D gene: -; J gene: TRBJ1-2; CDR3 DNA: TGTGCCAGCAGCTTGGCCGGCAGGTCCGACTATGGCTACACCTTC; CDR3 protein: CASSLAGRSDYGYTF
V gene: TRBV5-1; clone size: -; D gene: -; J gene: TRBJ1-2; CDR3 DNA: TGCGCCAGCAGCTTGGGGGGCAGCCAAGGCTACACCTTC; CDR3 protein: CASSLGGSQGYTF
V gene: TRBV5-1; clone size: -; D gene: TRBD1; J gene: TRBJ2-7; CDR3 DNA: TGCGCCAGCACCAGGACAGGTTGGGACTACGAGCAGTACTTC; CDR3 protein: CASTRTGWDYEQYF
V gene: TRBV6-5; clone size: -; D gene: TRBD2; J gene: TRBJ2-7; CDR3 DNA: TGTGCCAGCAGTTACTCTTCGGGAGGGCCGTGGGAGCAGTACTTC; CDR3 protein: CASSYSSGGPWEQYF
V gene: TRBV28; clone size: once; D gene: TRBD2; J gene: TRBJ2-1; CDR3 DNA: TGTGCCAGCAGTACCCCCAGTAGCGGGAACTCCTACAATGAGCAGTTCTTC; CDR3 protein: CASSTPSSGNSYNEQFF
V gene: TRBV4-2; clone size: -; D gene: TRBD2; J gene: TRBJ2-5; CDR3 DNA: TGTGCCAGCAGCCAAGGTCCGGGAGGTGTCCAAGAGACCCAGTACTTC; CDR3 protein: CASSQGPGGVQETQYF
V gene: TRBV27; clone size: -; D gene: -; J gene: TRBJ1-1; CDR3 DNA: TGTGCCAGCAGTGTCAGACAGAGACCGAACACTGAAGCTTTCTTT; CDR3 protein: CASSVRQRPNTEAFF
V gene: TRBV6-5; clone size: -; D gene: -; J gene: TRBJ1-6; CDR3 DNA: TGTGCCAGCGGCCGCAGGGATATCTATAATTCACCCCTCCACTTT; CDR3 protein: CASGRRDIYNSPLHF
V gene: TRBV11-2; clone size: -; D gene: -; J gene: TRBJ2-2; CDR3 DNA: TGTGCCAGCAGCTTAGGCGAGGGTAGGCTGTTTTTT; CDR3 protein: CASSLGEGRLFF
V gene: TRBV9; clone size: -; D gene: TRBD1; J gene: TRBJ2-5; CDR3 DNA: TGTGCCAGCAGCCAGAGGGGGCGCGTCCAAGAGACCCAGTACTTC; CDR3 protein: CASSQRGRVQETQYF
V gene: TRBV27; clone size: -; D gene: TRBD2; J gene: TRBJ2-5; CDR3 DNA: TGTGCCAGCAACATGAGAGCGGGAGATAGAGAGACCCAGTACTTC; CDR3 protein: CASNMRAGDRETQYF
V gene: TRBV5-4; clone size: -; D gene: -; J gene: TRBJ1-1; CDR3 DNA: TGTGCCAGCAGCGATCTGATAACGGGAGGCACTGAAGCTTTCTTT; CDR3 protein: CASSDLITGGTEAFF
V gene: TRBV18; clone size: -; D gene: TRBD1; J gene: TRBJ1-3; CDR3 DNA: TGTGCCAGCTCACCCAGGGGGCTGGGAAACACCATATATTTT; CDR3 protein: CASSPRGLGNTIYF
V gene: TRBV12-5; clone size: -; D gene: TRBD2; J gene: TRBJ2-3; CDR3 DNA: TGTGCTAGTGGTTTGGGAAGCGGGGCGGAGGATACGCAGTATTTT; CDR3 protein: CASGLGSGAEDTQYF
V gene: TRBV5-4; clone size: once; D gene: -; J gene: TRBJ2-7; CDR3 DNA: TGTGCCAGCAGTTCGGACAGTACTGACGAGCAGTACTTC; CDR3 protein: CASSSDSTDEQYF
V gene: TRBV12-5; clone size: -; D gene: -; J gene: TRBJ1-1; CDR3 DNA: TGTGCTAGTGGTTTGGTAACGGGGGGAGGGTACACTGAAGCTTTCTTT; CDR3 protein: CASGLVTGGGYTEAFF
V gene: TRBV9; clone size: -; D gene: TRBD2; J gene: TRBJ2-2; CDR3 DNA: TGTGCCAGCAGCGTACGGGCTAGCGGAAACACCGGGGAGCTGTTTTTT; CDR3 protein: CASSVRASGNTGELFF
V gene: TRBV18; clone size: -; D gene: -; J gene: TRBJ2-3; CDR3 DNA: TGTGCCAGCTCACCAGCAGGGCCAGATACGCAGTATTTT; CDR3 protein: CASSPAGPDTQYF
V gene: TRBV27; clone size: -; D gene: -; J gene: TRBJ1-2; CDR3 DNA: TGTGCCAGCAGTACCCGGGACACCGGAGGCTTTATTGGCTACACCTTC; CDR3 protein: CASSTRDTGGFIGYTF
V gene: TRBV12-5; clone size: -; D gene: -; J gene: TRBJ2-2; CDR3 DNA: TGTGCTAGTGGTTCAATGGACAGATGGACCGGGGAGCTGTTTTTT; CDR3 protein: CASGSMDRWTGELFF
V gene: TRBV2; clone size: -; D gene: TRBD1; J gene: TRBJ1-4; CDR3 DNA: TGTGCCAGCAGGGGATGGGACAGGGGGGAAAAACTGTTTTTT; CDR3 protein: CASRGWDRGEKLFF
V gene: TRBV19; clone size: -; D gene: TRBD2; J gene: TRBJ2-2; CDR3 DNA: TGTGCCAGTAGCACAAAGGGGAGGGGACGTTACACCGGGGAGCTGTTTTTT; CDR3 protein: CASSTKGRGRYTGELFF
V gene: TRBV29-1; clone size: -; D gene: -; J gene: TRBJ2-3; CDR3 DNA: TGCAGCGTTGAACGGGAGAGGTATACGCAGTATTTT; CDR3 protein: CSVERERYTQYF
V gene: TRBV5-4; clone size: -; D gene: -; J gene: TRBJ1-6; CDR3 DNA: TGTGCCAGCAGCTCCCTTACAGGGAACAATTCACCCCTCCACTTT; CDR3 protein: CASSSLTGNNSPLHF
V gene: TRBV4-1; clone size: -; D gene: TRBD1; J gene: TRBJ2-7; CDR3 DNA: TGCGCCAGCAGCCAAGATTTCGGACAGGGTGGTTCCTACGAGCAGTACTTC; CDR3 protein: CASSQDFGQGGSYEQYF
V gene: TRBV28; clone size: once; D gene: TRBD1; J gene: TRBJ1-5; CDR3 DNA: TGTGCCAGCAGTCCTCCTAAGGGACAGTATAGCAATCAGCCCCAGCATTTT; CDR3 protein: CASSPPKGQYSNQPQHF
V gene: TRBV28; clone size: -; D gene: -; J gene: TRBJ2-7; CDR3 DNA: TGTGCCAGCAGTTTCCCTGGGGGAGGTTCCTACGAGCAGTACTTC; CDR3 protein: CASSFPGGGSYEQYF
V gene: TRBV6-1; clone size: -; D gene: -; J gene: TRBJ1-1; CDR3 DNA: TGTGCCAGCAGTGAAGCGGCTGGGCTGACGAACACTGAAGCTTTCTTT; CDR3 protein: CASSEAAGLTNTEAFF
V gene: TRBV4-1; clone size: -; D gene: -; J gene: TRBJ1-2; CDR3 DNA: TGCGCCAGCAGCCAAGAAACACTAGACTATGGCTACACCTTC; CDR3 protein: CASSQETLDYGYTF
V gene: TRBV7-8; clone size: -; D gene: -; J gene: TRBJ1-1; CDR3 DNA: TGTGCCAGCAGCTTAGGGTTAGACACTGAAGCTTTCTTT; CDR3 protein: CASSLGLDTEAFF
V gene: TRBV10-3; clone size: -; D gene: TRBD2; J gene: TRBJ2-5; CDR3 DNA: TGTGCCATCAGTGTTGGGGGGGGAGAGACCCAGTACTTC; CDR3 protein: CAISVGGGETQYF
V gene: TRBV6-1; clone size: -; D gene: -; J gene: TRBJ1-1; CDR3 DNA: TGTGCCAGCAGTCTTCGGAGGAACACTGAAGCTTTCTTT; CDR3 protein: CASSLRRNTEAFF
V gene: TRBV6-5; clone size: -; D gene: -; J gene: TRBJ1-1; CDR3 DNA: TGTGCCAGCCTAGGCGGGGGGGAAACTGAAGCTTTCTTT; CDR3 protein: CASLGGGETEAFF
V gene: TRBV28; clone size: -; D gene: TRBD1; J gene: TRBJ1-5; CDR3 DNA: TGTGCCAGCAGTCGTCGGGACAGGGGGCTCCTAAATCAGCCCCAGCATTTT; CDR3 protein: CASSRRDRGLLNQPQHF
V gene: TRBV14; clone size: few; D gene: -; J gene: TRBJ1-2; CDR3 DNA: TGTGCCAGCAGCCCGACAGTCAGCGGGGGCTACACCTTC; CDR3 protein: CASSPTVSGGYTF